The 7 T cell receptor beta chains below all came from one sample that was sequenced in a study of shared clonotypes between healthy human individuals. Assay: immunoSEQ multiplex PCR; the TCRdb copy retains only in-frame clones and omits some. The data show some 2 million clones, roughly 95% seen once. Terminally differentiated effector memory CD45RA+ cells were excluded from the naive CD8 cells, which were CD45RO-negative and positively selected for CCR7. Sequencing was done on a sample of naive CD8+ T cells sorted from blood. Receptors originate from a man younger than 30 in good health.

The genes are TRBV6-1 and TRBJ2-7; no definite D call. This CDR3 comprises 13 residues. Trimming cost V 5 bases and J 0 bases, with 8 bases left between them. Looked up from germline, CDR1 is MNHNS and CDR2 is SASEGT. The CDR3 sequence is CASSSLPSYEQYF. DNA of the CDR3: TGTGCCAGCAGTTCCCTACCCTCCTACGAGCAGTACTTC.

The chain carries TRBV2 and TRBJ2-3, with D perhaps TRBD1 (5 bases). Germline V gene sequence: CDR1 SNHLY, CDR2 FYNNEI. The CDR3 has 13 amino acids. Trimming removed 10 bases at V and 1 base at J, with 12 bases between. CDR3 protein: CATLDRGTDTQYF. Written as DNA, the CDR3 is TGTGCCACCCTAGACAGAGGCACAGATACGCAGTATTTT.

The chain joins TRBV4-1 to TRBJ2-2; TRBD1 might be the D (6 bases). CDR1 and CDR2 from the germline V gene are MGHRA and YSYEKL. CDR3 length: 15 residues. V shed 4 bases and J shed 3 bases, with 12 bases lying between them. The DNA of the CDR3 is TGCGCCAGCAGCCCGGACAGTTCTCACACCGGGGAGCTGTTTTTT. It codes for CASSPDSSHTGELFF.

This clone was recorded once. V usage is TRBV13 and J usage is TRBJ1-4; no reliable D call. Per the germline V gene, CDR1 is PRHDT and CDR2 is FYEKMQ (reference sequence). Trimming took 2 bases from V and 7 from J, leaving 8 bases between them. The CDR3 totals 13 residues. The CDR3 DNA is TGTGCCAGCAGCTTACAGGAAAGTGAAAAACTGTTTTTT. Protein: CASSLQESEKLFF.

The CDR3 DNA sequence: TGCGCCAGCAGAAGCACAGGTTCTAACTATGGCTACACCTTC. As protein: CASRSTGSNYGYTF. The V and J genes are TRBV5-1 and TRBJ1-2, with D possibly being TRBD1 (5 bases). The CDR3 covers 14 residues. Trimming pared 5 bases from V and 0 bases from J, leaving 11 bases between. Per the germline V gene, CDR1 is SGHRS and CDR2 is YFSETQ.

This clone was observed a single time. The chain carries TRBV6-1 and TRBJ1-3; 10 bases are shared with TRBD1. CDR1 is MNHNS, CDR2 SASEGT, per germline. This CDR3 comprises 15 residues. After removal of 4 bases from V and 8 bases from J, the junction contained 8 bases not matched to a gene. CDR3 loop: CASSGDRGSPYTIYF. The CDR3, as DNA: TGTGCCAGCAGTGGGGACAGGGGTTCACCTTACACCATATATTTT.

The CDR3 loop is CASSQWTGEKLYTF. CDR3 sequence (DNA): TGTGCCAGCAGCCAATGGACAGGGGAGAAACTCTACACCTTC. The chain is built from TRBV13 and TRBJ1-2; 9 positions match TRBD1. V was clipped by 5 bases and J by 10 bases; unmatched bases: 11. From germline, CDR1 is PRHDT and CDR2 FYEKMQ (reference sequence). The CDR3 has 14 amino acids. Full variable domain (outside the CDR3, taken from reference TRBV13 and TRBJ1-2): AAGVIQSPRHLIKEKRETATLKCYPIPRHDTVYWYQQGPGQDPQFLISFYEKMQSDKGSIPDRFSAQQFSDYHSELNMSSLELGDSALYFCASSQWTGEKLYTFGSGTRLTVV.